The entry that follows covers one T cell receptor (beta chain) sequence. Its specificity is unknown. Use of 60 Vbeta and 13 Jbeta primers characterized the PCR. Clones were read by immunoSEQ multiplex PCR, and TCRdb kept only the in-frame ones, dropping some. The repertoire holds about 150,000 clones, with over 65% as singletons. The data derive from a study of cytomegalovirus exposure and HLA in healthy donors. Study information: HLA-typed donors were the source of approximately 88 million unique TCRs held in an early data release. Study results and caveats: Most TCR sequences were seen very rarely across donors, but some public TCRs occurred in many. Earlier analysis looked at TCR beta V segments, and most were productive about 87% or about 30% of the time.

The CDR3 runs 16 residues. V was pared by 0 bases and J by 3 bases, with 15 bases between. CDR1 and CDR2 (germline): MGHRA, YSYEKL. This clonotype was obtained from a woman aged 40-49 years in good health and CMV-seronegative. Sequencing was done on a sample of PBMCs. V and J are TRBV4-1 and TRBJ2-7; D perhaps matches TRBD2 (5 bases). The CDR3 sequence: CASSQDGGGSGYEQYF. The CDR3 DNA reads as TGCGCCAGCAGCCAAGATGGTGGAGGCAGCGGCTACGAGCAGTACTTC.